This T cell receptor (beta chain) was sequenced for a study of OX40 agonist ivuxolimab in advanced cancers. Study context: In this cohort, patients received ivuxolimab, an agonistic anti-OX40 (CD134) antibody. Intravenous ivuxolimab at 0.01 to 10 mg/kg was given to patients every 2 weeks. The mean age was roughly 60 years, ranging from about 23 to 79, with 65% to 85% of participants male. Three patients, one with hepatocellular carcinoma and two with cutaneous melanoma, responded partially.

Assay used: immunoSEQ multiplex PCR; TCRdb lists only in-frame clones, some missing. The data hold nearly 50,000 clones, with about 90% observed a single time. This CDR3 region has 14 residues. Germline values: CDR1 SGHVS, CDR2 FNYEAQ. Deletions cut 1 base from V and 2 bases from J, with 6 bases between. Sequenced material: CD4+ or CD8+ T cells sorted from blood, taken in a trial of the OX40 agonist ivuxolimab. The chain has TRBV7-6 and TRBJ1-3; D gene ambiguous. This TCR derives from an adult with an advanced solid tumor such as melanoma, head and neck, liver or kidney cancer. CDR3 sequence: CASSLDPAGNTIYF. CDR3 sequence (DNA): TGTGCCAGCAGCTTAGACCCAGCTGGAAACACCATATATTTT.